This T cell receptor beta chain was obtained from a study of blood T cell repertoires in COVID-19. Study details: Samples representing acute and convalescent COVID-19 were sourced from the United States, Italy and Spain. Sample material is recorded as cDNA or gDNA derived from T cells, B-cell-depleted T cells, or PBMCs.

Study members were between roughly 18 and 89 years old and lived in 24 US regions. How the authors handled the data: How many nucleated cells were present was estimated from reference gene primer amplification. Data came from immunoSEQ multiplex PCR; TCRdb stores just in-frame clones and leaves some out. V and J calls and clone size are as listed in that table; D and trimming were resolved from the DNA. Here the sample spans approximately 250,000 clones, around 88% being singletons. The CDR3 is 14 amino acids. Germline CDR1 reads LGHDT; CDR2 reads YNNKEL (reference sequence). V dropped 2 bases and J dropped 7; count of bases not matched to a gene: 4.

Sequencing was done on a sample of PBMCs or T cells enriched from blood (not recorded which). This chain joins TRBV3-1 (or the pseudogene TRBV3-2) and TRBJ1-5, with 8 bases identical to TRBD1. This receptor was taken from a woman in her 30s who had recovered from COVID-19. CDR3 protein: CASSQRTGSQPQHF. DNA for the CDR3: TGTGCCAGCAGCCAACGGACAGGGAGCCAGCCCCAGCATTTT.